Sequencing of this T cell receptor (beta chain) was carried out in a study of blood T cell repertoires in COVID-19. On the study more broadly: Sources were T cells, B-cell-depleted T cells, or PBMCs; the material itself was cDNA or gDNA.

Per the germline V gene, CDR1 is MRHNA and CDR2 is SNTAGT. Trimming took off 0 bases at V and 1 base at J, with 6 bases between the two ends. This CDR3 contains 15 residues. TCRdb's copy holds only in-frame clones and misses some; the assay was immunoSEQ multiplex PCR. The sample includes approximately 300,000 clones, about nine tenths of them seen just once. For recovered donors of Cohort 3, there were two negative PCRs, clearance, or symptom resolution. The sequence came from a woman aged 30 to 39 who had recovered from COVID-19. Input material: PBMCs or T cells enriched from blood (not recorded which). V is TRBV6-4 and J is TRBJ1-4; D gene uncertain. This CDR3 is CASSDSAGTNEKLFF. DNA of the CDR3: TGTGCCAGCAGTGACTCGGCAGGAACTAATGAAAAACTGTTTTTT.